The present T cell receptor (beta chain) was sequenced within a study of breast tumors, draining lymph nodes, adjacent tissues. The study, taken as a whole, reports: Tumor and nontumor repertoires were significantly more similar in luminal-like than in basal-like breast cancer. Tumor repertoires ranked between lymph nodes and nontumor tissue in diversity, with V and J gene preferences. Tumor T cell lymph node origin was a supported hypothesis, not proven.

The lymph nodes were axillary draining lymph nodes from breast cancer patients. As to this clonotype: Its antigen is not known. An end of the junction does not agree with germline; a read error may underlie this.

This CDR3 region has 14 residues. CDR1 and CDR2 (germline): SGHRS, YFSETQ. TCRdb fed the multiplex PCR reads into MiXCR, producing one record per CDR3 protein. The sample carries fewer than 300,000 distinct CDR3 sequences, about 32% recorded once. This clonotype was obtained from a female donor with breast cancer. Some clones in this sample may be carry-over from other donors' samples. Specimen: axillary lymph node tissue. V is TRBV5-1 and J is TRBJ2-3; 7 bases fit TRBD1. CDR3 amino acids: CANSARQGSDTQYF. The CDR3 DNA follows: TGCGCCAACAGCGCAAGACAGGGATCAGATACGCAGTATTTT.